Given below is one T cell receptor (beta chain) in context. Together with a sample-barcoded 5' primer, a J-beta primer mix was included in a second PCR lasting about 7 to 12 cycles. TCRdb fed the 5' RACE reads into MiXCR, producing one record per CDR3 protein. The repertoire consists of 500,000 to 550,000 distinct CDR3 sequences, with less than 25% occurring once and the leading ten covering approximately 10%. This sample is drawn from a study of blood T cells in healthy people across ages. These same data were also listed under a study on T cells of mothers and their children.

The clonotype was recovered from a boy between 10 and 17 years old in good health. Specimen: blood.

The chain's CDR3 is CASSFGRDYEQYF. Here the CDR3 DNA reads TGTGCCAGCAGTTTCGGTCGAGACTACGAGCAGTACTTC. The chain joins TRBV28 to TRBJ2-5; D is uncertain. The end of the DNA fits TRBJ2-7 better, so the J call may be wrong. CDR3 length: 13 residues. CDR1 and CDR2 from the germline V gene are MDHEN and SYDVKM.